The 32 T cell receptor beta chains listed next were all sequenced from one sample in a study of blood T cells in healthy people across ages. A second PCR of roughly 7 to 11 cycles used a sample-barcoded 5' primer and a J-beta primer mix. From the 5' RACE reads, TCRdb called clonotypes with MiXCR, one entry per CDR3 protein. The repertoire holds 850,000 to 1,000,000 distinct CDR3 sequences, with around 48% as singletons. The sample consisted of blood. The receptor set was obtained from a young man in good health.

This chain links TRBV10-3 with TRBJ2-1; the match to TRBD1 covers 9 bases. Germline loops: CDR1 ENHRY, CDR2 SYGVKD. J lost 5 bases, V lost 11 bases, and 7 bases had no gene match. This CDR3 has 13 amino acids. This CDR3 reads CAASQGADNEQFF. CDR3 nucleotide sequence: TGTGCCGCCTCACAGGGGGCTGACAATGAGCAGTTCTTC.

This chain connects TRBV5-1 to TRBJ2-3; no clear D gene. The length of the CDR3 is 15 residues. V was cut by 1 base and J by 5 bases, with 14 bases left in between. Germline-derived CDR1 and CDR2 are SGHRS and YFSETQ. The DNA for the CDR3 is TGCGCCAGCAGCTTGTCCGCGTCCTCGGGAGATACGCAGTATTTT. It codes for CASSLSASSGDTQYF.

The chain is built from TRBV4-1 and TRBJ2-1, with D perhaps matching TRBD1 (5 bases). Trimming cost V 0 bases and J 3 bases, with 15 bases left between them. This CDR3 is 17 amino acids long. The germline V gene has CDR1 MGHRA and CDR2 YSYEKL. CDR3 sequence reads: CASSQDPLQVGYNEQFF. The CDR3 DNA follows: TGCGCCAGCAGCCAAGATCCACTACAGGTCGGCTACAATGAGCAGTTCTTC.

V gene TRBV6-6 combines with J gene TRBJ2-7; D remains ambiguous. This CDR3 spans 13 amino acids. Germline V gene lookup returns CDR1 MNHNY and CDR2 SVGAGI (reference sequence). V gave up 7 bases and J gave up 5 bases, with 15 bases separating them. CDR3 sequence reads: CASKAHDRDEQYF. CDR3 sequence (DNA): TGTGCCAGCAAGGCGCATGATAGGGACGAGCAGTACTTC.

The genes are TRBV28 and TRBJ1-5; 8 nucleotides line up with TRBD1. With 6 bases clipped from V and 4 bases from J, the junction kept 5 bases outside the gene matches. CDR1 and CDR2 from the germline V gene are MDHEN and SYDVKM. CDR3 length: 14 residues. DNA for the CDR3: TGTGCCAGCAGGGTCAGACAGGGGAATCAGCCCCAGCATTTT. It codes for CASRVRQGNQPQHF.

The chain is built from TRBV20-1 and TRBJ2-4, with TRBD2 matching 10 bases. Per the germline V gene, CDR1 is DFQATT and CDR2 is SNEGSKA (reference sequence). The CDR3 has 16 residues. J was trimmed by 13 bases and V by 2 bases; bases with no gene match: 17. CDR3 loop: CSARKRSGRASWEQYF. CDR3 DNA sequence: TGCAGTGCTAGAAAACGCAGCGGGAGGGCCTCTTGGGAGCAGTACTTC.

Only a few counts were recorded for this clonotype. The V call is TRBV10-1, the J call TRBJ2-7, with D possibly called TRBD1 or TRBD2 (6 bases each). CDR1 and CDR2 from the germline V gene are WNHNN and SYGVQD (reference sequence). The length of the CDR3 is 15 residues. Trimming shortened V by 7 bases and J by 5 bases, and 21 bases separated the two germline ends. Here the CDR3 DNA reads TGCGCCAGCACCACGGAGGGGGTTGTTTTCAACGAGCAGTACTTC. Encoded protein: CASTTEGVVFNEQYF.

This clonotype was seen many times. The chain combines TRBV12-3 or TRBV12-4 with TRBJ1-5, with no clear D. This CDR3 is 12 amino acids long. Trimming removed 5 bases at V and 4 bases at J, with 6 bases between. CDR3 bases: TGTGCCAGCAGTAGGGCTAATCAGCCCCAGCATTTT. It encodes CASSRANQPQHF.

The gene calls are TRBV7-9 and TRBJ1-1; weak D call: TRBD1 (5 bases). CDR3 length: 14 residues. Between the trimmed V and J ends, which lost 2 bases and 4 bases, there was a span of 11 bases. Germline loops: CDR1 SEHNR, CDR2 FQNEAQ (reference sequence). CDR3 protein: CASSLTGVVTEAFF. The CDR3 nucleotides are TGTGCCAGCAGCTTAACGGGGGTTGTCACTGAAGCTTTCTTT.

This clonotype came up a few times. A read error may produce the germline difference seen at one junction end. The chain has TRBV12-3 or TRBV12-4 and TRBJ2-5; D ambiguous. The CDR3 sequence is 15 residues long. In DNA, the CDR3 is TGTGCCAGAAGTTTAGGACGTGACGGCCAAGAGACCCAGTACTTC. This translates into CARSLGRDGQETQYF.

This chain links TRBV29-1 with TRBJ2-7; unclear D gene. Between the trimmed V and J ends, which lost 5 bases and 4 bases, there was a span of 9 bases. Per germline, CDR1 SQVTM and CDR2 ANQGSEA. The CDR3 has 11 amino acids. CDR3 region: CSVLLGYEQYF. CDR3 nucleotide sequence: TGCAGCGTTCTGTTGGGGTACGAGCAGTACTTC.

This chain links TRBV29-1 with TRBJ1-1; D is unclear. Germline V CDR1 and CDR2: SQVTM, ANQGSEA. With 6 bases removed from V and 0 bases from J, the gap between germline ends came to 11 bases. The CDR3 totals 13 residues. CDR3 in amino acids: CSVYPQMNTEAFF. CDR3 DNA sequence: TGCAGCGTCTACCCCCAAATGAACACTGAAGCTTTCTTT.

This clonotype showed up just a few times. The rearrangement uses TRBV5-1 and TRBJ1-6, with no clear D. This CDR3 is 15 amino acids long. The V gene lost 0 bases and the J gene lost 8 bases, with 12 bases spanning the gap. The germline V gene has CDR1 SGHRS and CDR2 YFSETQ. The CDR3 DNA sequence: TGCGCCAGCAGCTTGGGACCAACCTTGGATTCACCCCTCCACTTT. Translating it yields CASSLGPTLDSPLHF.

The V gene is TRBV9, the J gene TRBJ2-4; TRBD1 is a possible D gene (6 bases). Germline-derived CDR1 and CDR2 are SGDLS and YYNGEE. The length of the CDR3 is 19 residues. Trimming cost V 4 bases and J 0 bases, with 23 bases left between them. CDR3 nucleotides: TGTGCCAGCAGCTCCACAGGGTACTCCGAAAACCTAGCCAAAAACATTCAGTACTTC. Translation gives CASSSTGYSENLAKNIQYF.

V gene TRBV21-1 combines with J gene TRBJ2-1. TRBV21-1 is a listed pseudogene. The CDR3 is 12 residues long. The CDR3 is CAGGSSYNEQFF. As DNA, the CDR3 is TGTGCTGGCGGGAGCTCCTACAATGAGCAGTTCTTC.

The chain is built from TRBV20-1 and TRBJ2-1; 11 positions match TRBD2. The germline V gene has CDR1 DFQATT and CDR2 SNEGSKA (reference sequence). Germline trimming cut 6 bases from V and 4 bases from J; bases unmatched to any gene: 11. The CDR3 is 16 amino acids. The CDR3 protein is CSAPTGLAARYNEQFF. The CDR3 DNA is TGCAGTGCGCCAACGGGACTAGCGGCGAGATACAATGAGCAGTTCTTC.

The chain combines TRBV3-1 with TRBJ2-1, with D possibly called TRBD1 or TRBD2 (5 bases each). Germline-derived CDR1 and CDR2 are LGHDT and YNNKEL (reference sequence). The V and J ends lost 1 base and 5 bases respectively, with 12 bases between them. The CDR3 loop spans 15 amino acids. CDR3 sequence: CASSQGEGSHNEQFF. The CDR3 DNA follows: TGTGCCAGCAGCCAAGGAGAGGGGTCCCACAATGAGCAGTTCTTC.

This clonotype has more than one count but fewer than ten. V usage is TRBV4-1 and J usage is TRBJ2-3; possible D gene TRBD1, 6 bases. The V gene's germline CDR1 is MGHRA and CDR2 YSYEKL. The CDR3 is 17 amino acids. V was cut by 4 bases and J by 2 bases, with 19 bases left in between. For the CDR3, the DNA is TGCGCCAGCAGCCGAGGGGCCGGGACATCCCTCACAGATACGCAGTATTTT. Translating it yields CASSRGAGTSLTDTQYF.

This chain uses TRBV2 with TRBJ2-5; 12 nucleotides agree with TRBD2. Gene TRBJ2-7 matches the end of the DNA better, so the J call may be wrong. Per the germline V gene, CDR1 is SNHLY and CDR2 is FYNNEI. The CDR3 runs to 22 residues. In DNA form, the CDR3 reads TGTGCCAGCAGTGAAGCGCCCCATACACTACTAGCGGGAGGCCCTAGCTCCTACGAGCAGTACTTC. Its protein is CASSEAPHTLLAGGPSSYEQYF.

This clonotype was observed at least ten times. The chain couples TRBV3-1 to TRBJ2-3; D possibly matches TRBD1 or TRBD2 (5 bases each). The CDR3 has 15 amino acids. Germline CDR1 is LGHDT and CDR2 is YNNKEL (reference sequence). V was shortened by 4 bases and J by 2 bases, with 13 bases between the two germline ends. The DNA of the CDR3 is TGTGCCAGCAGCCCCCGGGACCCCGCCACAGATACGCAGTATTTT. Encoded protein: CASSPRDPATDTQYF.

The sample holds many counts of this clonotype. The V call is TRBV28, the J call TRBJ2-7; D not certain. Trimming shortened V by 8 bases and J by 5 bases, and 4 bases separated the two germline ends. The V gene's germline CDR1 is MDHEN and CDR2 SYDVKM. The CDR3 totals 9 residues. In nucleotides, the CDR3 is TGTGCCAGCGGTGACGAGCAGTACTTC. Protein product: CASGDEQYF. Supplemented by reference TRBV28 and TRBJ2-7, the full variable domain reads DVKVTQSSRYLVKRTGEKVFLECVQDMDHENMFWYRQDPGLGLRLIYFSYDVKMKEKGDIPEGYSVSREKKERFSLILESASTNQTSMYLCASGDEQYFGPGTRLTVT.

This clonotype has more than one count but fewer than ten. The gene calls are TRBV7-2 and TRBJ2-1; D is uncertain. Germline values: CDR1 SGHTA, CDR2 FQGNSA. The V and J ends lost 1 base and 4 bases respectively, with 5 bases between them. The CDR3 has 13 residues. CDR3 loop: CASSLEQYNEQFF. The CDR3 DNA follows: TGTGCCAGCAGCTTAGAACAGTACAATGAGCAGTTCTTC. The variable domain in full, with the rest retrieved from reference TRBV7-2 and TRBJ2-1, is GAGVSQSPSNKVTEKGKDVELRCDPISGHTALYWYRQSLGQGLEFLIYFQGNSAPDKSGLPSDRFSAERTGGSVSTLTIQRTQQEDSAVYLCASSLEQYNEQFFGPGTRLTVL.

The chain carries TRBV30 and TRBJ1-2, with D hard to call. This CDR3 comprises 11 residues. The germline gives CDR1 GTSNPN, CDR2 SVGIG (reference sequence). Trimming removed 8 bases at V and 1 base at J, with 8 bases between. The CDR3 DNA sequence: TGTGCCGAGAAGGGTAACTATGGCTACACCTTC. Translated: CAEKGNYGYTF.

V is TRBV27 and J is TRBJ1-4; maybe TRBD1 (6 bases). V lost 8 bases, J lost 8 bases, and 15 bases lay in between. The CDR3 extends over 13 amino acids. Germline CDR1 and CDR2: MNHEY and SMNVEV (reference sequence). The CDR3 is CASGSGAGEKLFF. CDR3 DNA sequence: TGTGCCAGCGGGTCAGGGGCGGGCGAAAAACTGTTTTTT. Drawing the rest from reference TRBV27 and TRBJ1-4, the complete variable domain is EAQVTQNPRYLITVTGKKLTVTCSQNMNHEYMSWYRQDPGLGLRQIYYSMNVEVTDKGDVPEGYKVSRKEKRNFPLILESPSPNQTSLYFCASGSGAGEKLFFGSGTQLSVL.

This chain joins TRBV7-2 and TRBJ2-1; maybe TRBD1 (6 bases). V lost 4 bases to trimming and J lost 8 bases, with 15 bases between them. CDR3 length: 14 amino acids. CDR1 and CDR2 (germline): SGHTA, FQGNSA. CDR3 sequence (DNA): TGTGCCAGCAGCTACAGGGTGGGCGGCGATGAGCAGTTCTTC. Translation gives CASSYRVGGDEQFF.

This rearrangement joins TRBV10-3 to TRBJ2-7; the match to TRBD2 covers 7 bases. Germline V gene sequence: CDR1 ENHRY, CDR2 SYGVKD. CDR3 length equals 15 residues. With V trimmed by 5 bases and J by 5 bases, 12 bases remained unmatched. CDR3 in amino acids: CAISSDRGGPNEQYF. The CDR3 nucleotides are TGTGCCATCAGTTCTGATCGCGGGGGTCCTAACGAGCAGTACTTC.

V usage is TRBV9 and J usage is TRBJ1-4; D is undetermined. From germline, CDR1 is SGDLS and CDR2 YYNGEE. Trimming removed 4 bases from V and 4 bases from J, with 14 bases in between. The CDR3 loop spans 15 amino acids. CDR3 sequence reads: CASSPQMGNNEKLFF. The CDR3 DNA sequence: TGTGCCAGCAGCCCTCAAATGGGAAATAATGAAAAACTGTTTTTT.

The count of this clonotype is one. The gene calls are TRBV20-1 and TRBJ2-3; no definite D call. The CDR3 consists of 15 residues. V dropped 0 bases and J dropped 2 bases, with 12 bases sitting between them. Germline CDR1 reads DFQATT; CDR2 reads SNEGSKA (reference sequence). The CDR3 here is CSARDQGSDTDTQYF. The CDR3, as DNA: TGCAGTGCTAGAGATCAAGGCTCGGACACAGATACGCAGTATTTT.

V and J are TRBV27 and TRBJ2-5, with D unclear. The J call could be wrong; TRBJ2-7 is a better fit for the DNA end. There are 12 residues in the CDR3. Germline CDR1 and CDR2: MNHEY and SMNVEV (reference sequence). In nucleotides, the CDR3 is TGTGCCAGCAGGGGCTTCGCCTACGAGCAGTACTTC. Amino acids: CASRGFAYEQYF.

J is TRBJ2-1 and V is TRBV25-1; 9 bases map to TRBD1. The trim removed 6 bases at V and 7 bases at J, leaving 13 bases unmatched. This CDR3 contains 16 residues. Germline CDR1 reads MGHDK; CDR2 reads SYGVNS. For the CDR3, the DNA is TGTGCCAGCAGGGGCTCTGAGGGGACAGGGAGGAATGAGCAGTTCTTC. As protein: CASRGSEGTGRNEQFF.

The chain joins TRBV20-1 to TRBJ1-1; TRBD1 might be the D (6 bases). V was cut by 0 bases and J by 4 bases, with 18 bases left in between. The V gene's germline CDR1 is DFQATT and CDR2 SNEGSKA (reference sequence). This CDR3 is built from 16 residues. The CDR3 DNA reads TGCAGTGCTAGAGATCAAGCCAAGGGGGGCTTCACTGAAGCTTTCTTT. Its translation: CSARDQAKGGFTEAFF.

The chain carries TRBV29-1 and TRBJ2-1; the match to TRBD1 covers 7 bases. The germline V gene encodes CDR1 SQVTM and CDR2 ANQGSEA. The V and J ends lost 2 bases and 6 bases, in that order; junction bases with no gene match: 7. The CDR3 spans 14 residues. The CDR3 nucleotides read TGCAGCGTTGAAAACAGGGGAGTGGGCAATGAGCAGTTCTTC. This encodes CSVENRGVGNEQFF.